This T cell receptor (beta chain) was sequenced in a study of blood T cell repertoires in COVID-19. Study-wide background: T cells, B-cell-depleted T cells, or PBMCs supplied cDNA or gDNA.

In the source study's methods: Estimation of nucleated cell counts relied on the amplification of reference gene primers. Produced via immunoSEQ multiplex PCR; TCRdb's table is partial and in-frame only. The DNA was the basis for D and trimming; V, J and clone size are from that table. The sample lists a few hundred thousand clones, roughly 88% occurring once. The CDR3 extends over 14 amino acids. With 7 bases removed from V and 1 base from J, the gap between germline ends came to 13 bases. Germline lookup yields CDR1 SEHNR and CDR2 FQNEAQ (reference sequence). This TCR was recovered from a man aged 30-40 years who had recovered from COVID-19. The V call is TRBV7-9, the J call TRBJ1-1; D unclear. The sequencing sample was made of PBMCs or T cells enriched from blood (not recorded which). Here the CDR3 reads CASNPRSANTEAFF. Written as DNA, the CDR3 is TGTGCCAGCAACCCCAGGTCGGCGAACACTGAAGCTTTCTTT.